This T cell receptor beta chain was retrieved from a study of T cell responses to AZD1222 COVID-19 vaccine. General observations from the study: Spike regions recognized by vaccine-associated CD4 TCRs spanned the protein, led by 160-218 and 743-854.

This clone was observed a handful of times. The antigen is undetermined. Repertoires were generated with immunoSEQ multiplex PCR, while TCRdb's copy carries only in-frame clones and drops some. The table shows 50,000 to 60,000 clones, with roughly 88% occurring only once. The CDR3 extends over 16 amino acids. Trimming left V 0 bases short and J 8 bases short, with 20 bases between. The V gene's germline CDR1 is SGDLS and CDR2 YYNGEE. This TCR derives from an adult in good health. The rearrangement uses TRBV9 and TRBJ1-2; maybe TRBD1 (5 bases). The sequenced sample was peripheral blood, obtained on day 0 of AZD1222 vaccination. DNA of the CDR3: TGTGCCAGCAGCGTAGGGGCTGACAGCCTCCTTGGGGGCTACACCTTC. This sequence encodes CASSVGADSLLGGYTF.